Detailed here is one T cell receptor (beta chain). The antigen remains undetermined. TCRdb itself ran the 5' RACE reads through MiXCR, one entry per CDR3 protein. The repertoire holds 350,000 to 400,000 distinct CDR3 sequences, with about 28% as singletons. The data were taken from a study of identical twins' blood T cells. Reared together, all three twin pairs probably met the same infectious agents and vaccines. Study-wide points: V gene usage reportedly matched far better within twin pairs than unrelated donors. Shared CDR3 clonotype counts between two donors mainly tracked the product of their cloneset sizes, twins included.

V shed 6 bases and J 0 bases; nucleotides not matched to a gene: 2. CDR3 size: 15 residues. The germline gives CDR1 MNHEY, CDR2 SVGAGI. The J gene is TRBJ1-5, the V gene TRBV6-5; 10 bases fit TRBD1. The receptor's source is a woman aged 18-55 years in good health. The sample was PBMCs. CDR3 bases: TGTGCCAGCAGGGACAGGGGGAATAGCAATCAGCCCCAGCATTTT. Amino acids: CASRDRGNSNQPQHF.